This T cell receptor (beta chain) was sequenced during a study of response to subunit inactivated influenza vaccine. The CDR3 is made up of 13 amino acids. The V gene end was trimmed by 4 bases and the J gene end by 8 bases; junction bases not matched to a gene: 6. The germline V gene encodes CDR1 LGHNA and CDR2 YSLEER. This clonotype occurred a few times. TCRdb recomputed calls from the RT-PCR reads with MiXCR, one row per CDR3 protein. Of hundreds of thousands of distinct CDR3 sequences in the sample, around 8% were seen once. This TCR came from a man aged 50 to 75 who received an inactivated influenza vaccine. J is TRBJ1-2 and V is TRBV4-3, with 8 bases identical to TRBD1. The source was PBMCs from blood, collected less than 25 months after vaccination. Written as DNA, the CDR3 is TGCGCCAGCAGCCTTTTAGGACAGGGCGGCTACACCTTC. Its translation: CASSLLGQGGYTF.